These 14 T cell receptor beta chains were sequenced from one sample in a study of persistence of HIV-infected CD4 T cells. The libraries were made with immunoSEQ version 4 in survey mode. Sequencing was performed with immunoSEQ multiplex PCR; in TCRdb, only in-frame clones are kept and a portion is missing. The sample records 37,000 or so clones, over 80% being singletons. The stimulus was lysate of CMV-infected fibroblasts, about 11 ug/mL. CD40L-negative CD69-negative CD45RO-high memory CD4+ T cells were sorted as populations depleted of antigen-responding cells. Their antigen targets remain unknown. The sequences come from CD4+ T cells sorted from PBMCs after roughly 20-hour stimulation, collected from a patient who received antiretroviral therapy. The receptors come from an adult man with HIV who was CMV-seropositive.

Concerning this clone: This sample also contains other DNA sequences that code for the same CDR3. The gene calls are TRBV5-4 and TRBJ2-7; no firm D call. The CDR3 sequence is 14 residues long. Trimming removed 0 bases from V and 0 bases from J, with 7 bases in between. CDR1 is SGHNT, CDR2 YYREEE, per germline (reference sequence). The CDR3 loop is CASSLAGPSYEQYF. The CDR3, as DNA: TGTGCCAGCAGCTTGGCCGGGCCCTCCTACGAGCAGTACTTC. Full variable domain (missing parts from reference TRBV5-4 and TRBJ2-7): ETGVTQSPTHLIKTRGQQVTLRCSSQSGHNTVSWYQQALGQGPQFIFQYYREEENGRGNFPPRFSGLQFPNYSSELNVNALELDDSALYLCASSLAGPSYEQYFGPGTRLTVT.

The CDR3 nucleotides are TGTGCCAGTTCCCGGAAGGGGCGCGACACCGGGGAGCTGTTTTTT. Its protein is CASSRKGRDTGELFF. The chain recombines TRBV18 with TRBJ2-2, with D possibly TRBD1 on 5 matching bases. V was cut by 9 bases and J by 3 bases, with 17 bases left in between. The CDR3 extends over 15 amino acids. Germline-derived CDR1 and CDR2 are KGHSH and LQKENI. The variable domain in full, with the rest retrieved from reference TRBV18 and TRBJ2-2, is NAGVMQNPRHLVRRRGQEARLRCSPMKGHSHVYWYRQLPEEGLKFMVYLQKENIIDESGMPKERFSAEFPKEGPSILRIQQVVRGDSAAYFCASSRKGRDTGELFFGEGSRLTVL.

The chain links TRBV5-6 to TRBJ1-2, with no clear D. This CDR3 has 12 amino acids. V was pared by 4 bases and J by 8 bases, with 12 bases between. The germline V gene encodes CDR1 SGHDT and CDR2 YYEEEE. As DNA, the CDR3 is TGTGCCAGCAGCGTTACCCCGGGGGGCTACACCTTC. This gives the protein CASSVTPGGYTF.

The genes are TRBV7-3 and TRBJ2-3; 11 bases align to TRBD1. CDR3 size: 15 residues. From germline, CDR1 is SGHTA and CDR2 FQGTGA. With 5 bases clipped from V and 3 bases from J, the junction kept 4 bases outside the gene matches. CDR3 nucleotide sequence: TGTGCCAGCAGCAGAGGACAGGGGGCAACAGATACGCAGTATTTT. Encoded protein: CASSRGQGATDTQYF.

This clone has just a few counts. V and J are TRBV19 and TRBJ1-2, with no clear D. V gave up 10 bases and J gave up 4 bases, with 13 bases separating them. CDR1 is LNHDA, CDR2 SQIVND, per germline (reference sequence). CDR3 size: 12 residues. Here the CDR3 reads CATMTAAYGYTF. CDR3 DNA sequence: TGTGCCACCATGACGGCCGCCTATGGCTACACCTTC.

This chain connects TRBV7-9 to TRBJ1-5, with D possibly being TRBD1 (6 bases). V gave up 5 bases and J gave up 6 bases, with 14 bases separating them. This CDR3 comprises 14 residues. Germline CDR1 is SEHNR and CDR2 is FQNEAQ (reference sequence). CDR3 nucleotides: TGTGCCAGCAGCAGGGGGGGAGGCAGTCAGCCCCAGCATTTT. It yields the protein CASSRGGGSQPQHF.

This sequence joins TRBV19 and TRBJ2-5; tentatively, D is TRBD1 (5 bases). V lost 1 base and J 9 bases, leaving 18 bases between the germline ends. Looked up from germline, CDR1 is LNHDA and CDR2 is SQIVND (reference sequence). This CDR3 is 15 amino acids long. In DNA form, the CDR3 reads TGTGCCAGTAGTATAGGTCAGGGCGCTGGGATGGCCCAGTACTTC. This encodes CASSIGQGAGMAQYF.

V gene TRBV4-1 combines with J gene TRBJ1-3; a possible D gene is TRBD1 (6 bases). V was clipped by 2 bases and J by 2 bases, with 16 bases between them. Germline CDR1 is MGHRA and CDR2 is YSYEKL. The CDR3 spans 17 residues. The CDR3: CASSQRPAGVAGNTIYF. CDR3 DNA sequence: TGCGCCAGCAGCCAAAGGCCAGCAGGGGTGGCTGGAAACACCATATATTTT.

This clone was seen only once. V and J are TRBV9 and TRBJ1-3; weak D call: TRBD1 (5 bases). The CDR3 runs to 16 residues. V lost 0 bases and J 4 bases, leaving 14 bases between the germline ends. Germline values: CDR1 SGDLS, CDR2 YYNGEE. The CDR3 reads CASSVGIQGRGNTIYF. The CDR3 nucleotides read TGTGCCAGCAGCGTAGGGATCCAGGGAAGGGGAAACACCATATATTTT.

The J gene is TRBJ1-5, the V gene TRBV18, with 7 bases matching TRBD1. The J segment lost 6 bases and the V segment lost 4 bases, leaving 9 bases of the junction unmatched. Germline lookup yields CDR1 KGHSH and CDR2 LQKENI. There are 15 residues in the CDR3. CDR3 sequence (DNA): TGTGCCAGCTCACAATCAGGGGGAGGGGGTCAGCCCCAGCATTTT. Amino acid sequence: CASSQSGGGGQPQHF.

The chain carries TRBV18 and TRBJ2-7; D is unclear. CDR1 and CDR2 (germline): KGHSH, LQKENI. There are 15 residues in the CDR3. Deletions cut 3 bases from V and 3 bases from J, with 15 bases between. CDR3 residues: CASSPNPRSDYEQYF. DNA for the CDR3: TGTGCCAGCTCACCTAACCCCCGCAGTGACTACGAGCAGTACTTC.

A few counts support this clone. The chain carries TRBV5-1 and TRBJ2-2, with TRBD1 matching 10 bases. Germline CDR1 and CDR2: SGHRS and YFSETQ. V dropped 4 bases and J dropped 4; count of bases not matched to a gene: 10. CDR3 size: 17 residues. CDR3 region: CASSGAGTGATTGELFF. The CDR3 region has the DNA TGCGCCAGCAGCGGAGCCGGGACAGGGGCTACCACCGGGGAGCTGTTTTTT.

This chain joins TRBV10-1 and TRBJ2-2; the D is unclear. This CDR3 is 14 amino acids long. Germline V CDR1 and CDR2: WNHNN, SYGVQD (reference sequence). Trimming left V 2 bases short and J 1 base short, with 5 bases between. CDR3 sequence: CASSEHRNTGELFF. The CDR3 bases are TGCGCCAGCAGTGAGCACAGGAACACCGGGGAGCTGTTTTTT.

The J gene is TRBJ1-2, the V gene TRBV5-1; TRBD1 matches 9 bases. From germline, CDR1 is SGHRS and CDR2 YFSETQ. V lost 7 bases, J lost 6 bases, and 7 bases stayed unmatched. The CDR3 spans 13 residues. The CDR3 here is CASGTGLSNGYTF. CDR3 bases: TGCGCCAGCGGGACAGGGCTCTCGAATGGCTACACCTTC.